Given below is one TCR beta chain in context. The antigen remains undetermined. The data were taken from a study of T cell repertoires in ileal Crohn's disease. The CDR3 loop spans 14 amino acids. Germline CDR1 LNHDA, CDR2 SQIVND (reference sequence). Losses at the gene ends were 5 bases for V and 2 bases for J; bases not matched to a gene: 2. As for time point: neoterminal ileum biopsy at postoperative endoscopy, about 6 months after surgery. The data were produced by immunoSEQ multiplex PCR, yet TCRdb's version contains in-frame clones alone and is incomplete. The sample holds almost 15,000 clones, roughly 79% seen once. Whole-study findings and limits: Compared with CD4 T cells, sorted CD8 cells carried more expanded clones.

The receptor was derived from an adult with Crohn's disease. The sequenced sample was ileal tissue. This chain joins TRBV19 and TRBJ2-1, with 8 bases aligning to TRBD2. CDR3 residues: CASSRGGAYNEQFF. CDR3 nucleotide sequence: TGTGCCAGTAGTCGGGGGGGGGCCTACAATGAGCAGTTCTTC.